What follows is one T cell receptor beta chain and its context. Its antigen remains unidentified. The data belong to a study of shared clonotypes between healthy human individuals. Study information: Donors were two women and a few men aged 18 to 49. Each donor had three CD4 naive, three CD4 memory, two CD8 naive and one CD8 memory plate.

CD45RO-negative CD8 cells positively selected for CCR7 made up the naive population, which excluded terminally differentiated effector memory CD45RA+ cells. The germline V and J ends were trimmed by 5 bases and 4 bases, with 17 bases remaining between them. Germline V CDR1 and CDR2: MNHNS, SASEGT. The CDR3 length is 15 residues. Deep level was the assay's run setting. Clones were read by immunoSEQ multiplex PCR, and TCRdb kept only the in-frame ones, dropping some. Of around 600,000 clones listed, roughly 95% are singletons. Study outcomes and limitations: A generally larger estimated richness was seen in naive subsets than in memory subsets.

V is TRBV6-1 and J is TRBJ1-1; D is unresolved. Sequenced: naive CD8+ T cells sorted from blood. This receptor was identified in a woman aged 30 to 39 in good health. CDR3 protein: CASSPVSTVVTEAFF. DNA of the CDR3: TGTGCCAGCAGTCCGGTTTCTACGGTTGTCACTGAAGCTTTCTTT.